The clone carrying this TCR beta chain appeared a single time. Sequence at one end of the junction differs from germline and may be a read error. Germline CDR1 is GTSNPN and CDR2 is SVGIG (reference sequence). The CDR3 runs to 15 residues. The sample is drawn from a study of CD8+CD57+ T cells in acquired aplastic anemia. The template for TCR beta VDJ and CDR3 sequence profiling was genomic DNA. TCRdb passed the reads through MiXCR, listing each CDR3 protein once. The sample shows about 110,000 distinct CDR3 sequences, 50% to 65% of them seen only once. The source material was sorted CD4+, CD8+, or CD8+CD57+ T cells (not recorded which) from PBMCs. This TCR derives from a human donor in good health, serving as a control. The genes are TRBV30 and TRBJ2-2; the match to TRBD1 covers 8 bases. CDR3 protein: CTWDEGQGYTGELFF. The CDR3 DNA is TGTACCTGGGACGAAGGACAGGGATACACCGGGGAGCTGTTTTTT.